The 27 T cell receptor beta chains below were found in one sample sequenced in a study of beta chain features in type 1 diabetes. Reverse transcribing all isolated RNA meant expressed TCRB transcripts were sequenced. Here immunoSEQ multiplex PCR was the method, and the copy in TCRdb shows in-frame clones only, minus some. This table has 120,000 to 150,000 clones, 9.7% appearing once. The source material was central memory CD4+ T cells from blood. These receptors all come from a woman aged 40 to 55 in good health.

The chain combines TRBV2 with TRBJ1-1, with D unresolved. CDR3 length: 14 amino acids. V gave up 4 bases and J gave up 1 base, with 10 bases separating them. Germline V gene data show CDR1 as SNHLY and CDR2 as FYNNEI. CDR3 nucleotide sequence: TGTGCCAGCAGTGTGAGCATCTCGAACACTGAAGCTTTCTTT. Its protein is CASSVSISNTEAFF.

This clone has a count of ten or more. J is TRBJ1-2 and V is TRBV11-2, with D possibly TRBD1 on 5 matching bases. The CDR3 runs to 16 residues. Deletions cut 5 bases from V and 4 bases from J, with 20 bases between. The germline CDR1 and CDR2 sequences are SGHAT and FQNNGV. CDR3 sequence (DNA): TGTGCCAGCAGCGTTGCATTTCAGGGTGGTGGCTATGGCTACACCTTC. It codes for CASSVAFQGGGYGYTF.

The chain uses TRBV6-5 and TRBJ2-7, with 8 bases lining up with TRBD2. Germline V gene sequence: CDR1 MNHEY, CDR2 SVGAGI. V trimming: 7 bases; J trimming: 6 bases; junction bases outside the gene matches: 11. This CDR3 is built from 14 residues. CDR3 protein: CASTPPGGAIEQYF. The CDR3 DNA sequence: TGTGCCAGCACCCCCCCGGGGGGGGCAATCGAGCAGTACTTC.

The chain is built from TRBV5-4 and TRBJ2-7, with 8 bases lining up with TRBD1. The germline V gene has CDR1 SGHNT and CDR2 YYREEE (reference sequence). V dropped 3 bases and J dropped 4; count of bases not matched to a gene: 9. CDR3 length: 15 residues. The DNA of the CDR3 is TGTGCCAGCAGCTCCTCCGGGACAGGAGGGTACGAGCAGTACTTC. Amino acid sequence: CASSSSGTGGYEQYF.

The chain recombines TRBV7-8 with TRBJ2-5; 8 nucleotides line up with TRBD1. V gave up 0 bases and J gave up 9 bases; unmatched junction bases: 9. Germline-derived CDR1 and CDR2 are SGHVS and FQNEAQ. The CDR3 is made up of 15 amino acids. The CDR3 DNA follows: TGTGCCAGCAGCTTAGCGCGGGGACAGGTCTCGGCCCAGTACTTC. This codes for CASSLARGQVSAQYF.

This clone was counted a few times. The chain uses TRBV6-6 and TRBJ1-2; D is ambiguous. CDR1 is MNHNY and CDR2 is SVGAGI in the germline V gene (reference sequence). The length of the CDR3 is 13 residues. Trimming stripped 7 bases from V and 7 bases from J, with 16 bases between. CDR3 nucleotide sequence: TGTGCCAGCACCCACCGGGAAGGGAGTGGCTACACCTTC. Translation gives CASTHREGSGYTF.

This clone was detected a few times. V and J are TRBV21-1 and TRBJ2-2; the D call TRBD2 from the table was never checked on the DNA. TRBV21-1 is annotated as a pseudogene. This CDR3 spans 18 amino acids. CDR3 sequence: CASSKKVGARGFTGELFF. CDR3 in DNA: TGTGCCAGCAGCAAAAAAGTGGGAGCGCGGGGGTTCACCGGGGAGCTGTTTTTT.

The chain couples TRBV28 to TRBJ1-6; 7 nucleotides line up with TRBD1. V lost 4 bases and J lost 7; bases outside the gene matches: 7. Germline V gene sequence: CDR1 MDHEN, CDR2 SYDVKM. CDR3 size: 15 residues. The DNA of the CDR3 is TGTGCCAGCAGTTCACCGGCAGGGGGAAATTCACCCCTCCACTTT. Translation: CASSSPAGGNSPLHF.

This clone was detected a few times. This chain uses TRBV18 with TRBJ1-2, with 7 bases aligning to TRBD1. The CDR3 is made up of 11 amino acids. V was clipped by 6 bases and J by 10 bases; unmatched bases: 5. Germline lookup yields CDR1 KGHSH and CDR2 LQKENI. For the CDR3, the DNA is TGTGCCAGCTCCCGACAGGGCCACTACACCTTC. Encoded protein: CASSRQGHYTF.

This clone was found a few times. This chain uses TRBV29-1 with TRBJ1-1; a weak D match, TRBD1 (5 bases). Trimming took 0 bases from V and 1 from J, leaving 6 bases between them. Germline loops: CDR1 SQVTM, CDR2 ANQGSEA. The CDR3 totals 13 residues. DNA for the CDR3: TGCAGCGTTGAAGAGACAGAGAACACTGAAGCTTTCTTT. As protein: CSVEETENTEAFF. The full variable domain, in which reference TRBV29-1 and TRBJ1-1 provide the parts outside the CDR3, is SAVISQKPSRDICQRGTSLTIQCQVDSQVTMMFWYRQQPGQSLTLIATANQGSEATYESGFVIDKFPISRPNLTFSTLTVSNMSPEDSSIYLCSVEETENTEAFFGQGTRLTVV.

This chain links TRBV18 with TRBJ1-5, with D tentatively TRBD1 (6 bases). V gave up 8 bases and J gave up 4 bases, with 15 bases separating them. The germline CDR1 and CDR2 sequences are KGHSH and LQKENI. The CDR3 runs to 14 residues. For the CDR3, the DNA is TGTGCCAGCGCGCAGGGGATCGTAAATCAGCCCCAGCATTTT. This gives the protein CASAQGIVNQPQHF.

The chain combines TRBV7-2 with TRBJ2-2; 10 nucleotides agree with TRBD2. The CDR3 consists of 16 residues. Looked up from germline, CDR1 is SGHTA and CDR2 is FQGNSA. J gave up 7 bases and V 5 bases, and 10 bases lay outside the gene matches. CDR3 nucleotides: TGTGCCAGCAGCCTCAGGGCTAGCGGGGGTGGCGGGGAGCTGTTTTTT. Translation gives CASSLRASGGGGELFF.

The chain uses TRBV29-1 and TRBJ2-5, with 7 nucleotides matching TRBD2. This CDR3 spans 13 amino acids. V shed 7 bases and J 5 bases; nucleotides not matched to a gene: 10. CDR1 and CDR2 (germline): SQVTM, ANQGSEA. The CDR3 loop is CSGRSGDRETQYF. Written as DNA, the CDR3 is TGCAGCGGAAGGAGCGGGGATAGGGAGACCCAGTACTTC.

This clone was counted only a few times. This chain joins TRBV12-5 and TRBJ2-5; TRBD2 is a possible D gene (7 bases). V was pared by 7 bases and J by 0 bases, with 15 bases between. CDR3 length equals 15 residues. Germline lookup yields CDR1 LGHNT and CDR2 FRNRAP. The CDR3 here is CASAPTGGYQETQYF. DNA for the CDR3: TGTGCTAGTGCCCCTACGGGGGGCTACCAAGAGACCCAGTACTTC.

This clone occurred a few times. V usage is TRBV7-9 and J usage is TRBJ1-1; 7 bases map to TRBD1. The CDR3 sequence is 16 residues long. V dropped 6 bases and J dropped 1; count of bases not matched to a gene: 11. CDR1 is SEHNR, CDR2 FQNEAQ, per germline (reference sequence). CDR3 DNA: TGTGCCAGCAGTTTTCCACAGGGGTACAGGAACACTGAAGCTTTCTTT. Translated, it gives CASSFPQGYRNTEAFF. The variable domain in full, with the rest retrieved from reference TRBV7-9 and TRBJ1-1, is DTGVSQNPRHKITKRGQNVTFRCDPISEHNRLYWYRQTLGQGPEFLTYFQNEAQLEKSRLLSDRFSAERPKGSFSTLEIQRTEQGDSAMYLCASSFPQGYRNTEAFFGQGTRLTVV.

The chain has TRBV5-1 and TRBJ2-5; 9 bases fit TRBD2. Germline CDR1 and CDR2: SGHRS and YFSETQ. The CDR3 extends over 16 amino acids. V was clipped by 0 bases and J by 4 bases; unmatched bases: 7. For the CDR3, the DNA is TGCGCCAGCAGCTTGGGCGGGGGGGCTAGAGGAGAGACCCAGTACTTC. Encoded protein: CASSLGGGARGETQYF.

In its sample, this clone was seen a few times. The gene calls are TRBV6-5 and TRBJ2-5, with TRBD2 as a possible D gene (5 bases). This CDR3 has 15 amino acids. Germline V gives CDR1 MNHEY, CDR2 SVGAGI. Trimming shortened V by 6 bases and J by 1 base, and 15 bases separated the two germline ends. DNA for the CDR3: TGTGCCAGCAGAGACGCCGCCGCGGGCCAAGAGACCCAGTACTTC. Encoded protein: CASRDAAAGQETQYF.

For the CDR3, the DNA is TGTGCCAACAGAGACAGGGGGACGCCCTATTCACCCCTCCACTTT. Protein sequence: CANRDRGTPYSPLHF. J is TRBJ1-6 and V is TRBV10-3; 9 nucleotides align to TRBD1. J was trimmed by 8 bases and V by 10 bases; bases with no gene match: 12. Germline assignment: CDR1 ENHRY and CDR2 SYGVKD. The CDR3 extends over 15 amino acids.

The chain joins TRBV19 to TRBJ1-2; 10 nucleotides align to TRBD1. The V gene end was trimmed by 7 bases and the J gene end by 7 bases; junction bases not matched to a gene: 6. CDR3 length: 13 residues. Germline V lookup: CDR1 LNHDA, CDR2 SQIVND (reference sequence). CDR3 in amino acids: CASTDRGRRGYTF. CDR3 in DNA: TGTGCCAGTACCGACAGGGGGCGTCGTGGCTACACCTTC.

This clone was counted a few times. This chain joins TRBV19 and TRBJ2-5; 8 positions match TRBD2. The germline V gene encodes CDR1 LNHDA and CDR2 SQIVND (reference sequence). There are 15 residues in the CDR3. V was clipped by 5 bases and J by 5 bases; unmatched bases: 10. The CDR3 DNA reads TGTGCCAGTAGTCCCTCGGGGGGGTCGGGGGAGACCCAGTACTTC. It encodes CASSPSGGSGETQYF.

This clone was recorded a few times. This may stem from a read error, because a much larger clone lies one nucleotide away. This same CDR3 is encoded by further DNA sequences in the sample. The V and J genes are TRBV7-8 and TRBJ2-7; D remains unclear. The CDR3 has 12 residues. V was pared by 5 bases and J by 0 bases, with 5 bases between. CDR1 SGHVS and CDR2 FQNEAQ come from the germline V gene. CDR3: CASSLSSYEQYF. CDR3 nucleotides: TGTGCCAGCAGCCTCAGCTCCTACGAGCAGTACTTC. The full variable domain, with the rest looked up from reference TRBV7-8 and TRBJ2-7, is GAGVSQSPRYKVAKRGQDVALRCDPISGHVSLFWYQQALGQGPEFLTYFQNEAQLDKSGLPSDRFFAERPEGSVSTLKIQRTQQEDSAVYLCASSLSSYEQYFGPGTRLTVT.

This clone turned up a few times. CDR3 residues: CASSLAQGKQYF. CDR3 nucleotide sequence: TGTGCCAGCAGCTTAGCGCAGGGAAAGCAGTACTTC. The V and J genes are TRBV11-2 and TRBJ2-7, with D possibly TRBD1 on 5 matching bases. V lost 1 base, J lost 8 bases, and 9 bases lay in between. Germline assignment: CDR1 SGHAT and CDR2 FQNNGV. The CDR3 consists of 12 residues.

This clone was found a few times. This chain uses TRBV9 with TRBJ1-6; possibly TRBD1 for D (5 bases). The CDR3 totals 15 residues. The germline V gene has CDR1 SGDLS and CDR2 YYNGEE. V was shortened by 2 bases and J by 7 bases, with 13 bases between the two germline ends. Here the CDR3 DNA reads TGTGCCAGCAGCGTCTCTGACAGCTTCAATTCACCCCTCCACTTT. This encodes CASSVSDSFNSPLHF.

The chain links TRBV15 to TRBJ1-1; TRBD1 matches 7 bases. This CDR3 contains 12 residues. V lost 6 bases and J lost 7; bases outside the gene matches: 5. The germline V gene has CDR1 LNHNV and CDR2 YYDKDF (reference sequence). The CDR3 loop reads CATSRGQGEAFF. DNA for the CDR3: TGTGCCACCAGTAGGGGGCAAGGTGAAGCTTTCTTT.

The chain couples TRBV5-1 to TRBJ1-5; D might be TRBD1 (5 bases). Trimming took off 7 bases at V and 0 bases at J, with 14 bases between the two ends. Germline lookup yields CDR1 SGHRS and CDR2 YFSETQ. This CDR3 spans 15 amino acids. The CDR3 nucleotides read TGCGCCAGCCCCGCCCGGGGGAATAGCAATCAGCCCCAGCATTTT. It specifies CASPARGNSNQPQHF.

This chain joins TRBV28 and TRBJ1-1; TRBD1 might be the D (5 bases). Germline V gene sequence: CDR1 MDHEN, CDR2 SYDVKM. The CDR3 runs to 14 residues. V gave up 1 base and J gave up 4 bases, with 10 bases separating them. CDR3 nucleotides: TGTGCCAGCAGTTTATCAGGGATTGTCACTGAAGCTTTCTTT. Translated, it gives CASSLSGIVTEAFF.

This clone was found a few times. The chain uses TRBV19 and TRBJ2-3, with TRBD2 matching 11 bases. Germline trimming cut 7 bases from V and 0 bases from J; bases unmatched to any gene: 9. CDR1 LNHDA and CDR2 SQIVND come from the germline V gene (reference sequence). The CDR3 consists of 17 residues. The CDR3: CASKPYGTSGSTDTQYF. The CDR3 DNA follows: TGTGCCAGTAAACCCTATGGGACTAGCGGAAGCACAGATACGCAGTATTTT.